What follows is one T cell receptor (beta chain) and its context. What it binds is unknown. The assay was immunoSEQ multiplex PCR, and TCRdb's table has in-frame clones only and misses some. This table holds about 90,000 clones, roughly four fifths found once. Deletions cut 0 bases from V and 7 bases from J, with 10 bases between. The CDR3 spans 13 residues. The germline V gene encodes CDR1 MGHRA and CDR2 YSYEKL. The record originates from a study of graft-versus-host responses after intestinal transplantation. Whole-study results and caveats: Ileal or blood samples showed some GvH clones first, and such clones were also found in recipient marrow. Early HvG declines after transplant were associated with peak circulating GvH clone levels.

Specimen: unstimulated CD8+ T cells sorted from spleen or lymph node cells, collected before intestinal transplant. This TCR was sampled from a human donor who received an intestinal transplant. The chain employs TRBV4-1 and TRBJ2-7; D is unresolved. The chain's CDR3 is CASSQDLFWEQYF. CDR3 DNA: TGCGCCAGCAGCCAAGATCTTTTTTGGGAGCAGTACTTC.